The rows below give T cell receptor beta chains drawn from one sample of a study of T cell responses to AZD1222 COVID-19 vaccine. TCRdb's table, derived via immunoSEQ multiplex PCR, lists solely in-frame clones and lacks some. This table holds around 120,000 clones, approximately 94% found once. Sequencing was performed on peripheral blood, taken 28 days after the second AZD1222 dose. The receptors were gathered from an adult who received the AZD1222 COVID-19 vaccine. CDR3s include the opening cysteine and the closing phenylalanine or tryptophan. A D gene is named only where the DNA matches it firmly. Only part of the rows carry a size: once, few, many, or a class if the clone is expanded.

J gene	V gene	D gene	clone size	CDR3 protein	CDR3 DNA
TRBJ1-6	TRBV2	.	.	CASTFIGDPSPLHF	TGTGCCAGCACCTTTATAGGGGACCCTTCACCCCTCCACTTT
TRBJ2-7	TRBV14	.	.	CASSHQEAGLYEQYF	TGTGCCAGCAGCCACCAGGAGGCGGGTCTCTACGAGCAGTACTTC
TRBJ2-5	TRBV7-9	.	once	CASSRWAQETQYF	TGTGCCAGCAGCCGTTGGGCCCAAGAGACCCAGTACTTC
TRBJ1-2	TRBV28	TRBD1	.	CASISQGRDYGYTF	TGTGCCAGCATTTCACAGGGGCGTGACTATGGCTACACCTTC
TRBJ2-7	TRBV7-2	TRBD1	.	CASGTAVTYEQYF	TGTGCCAGCGGGACAGCCGTAACCTACGAGCAGTACTTC
TRBJ1-1	TRBV6-1	.	.	CASSEVGGLNTEAFF	TGTGCCAGCAGTGAGGTAGGGGGTCTGAACACTGAAGCTTTCTTT
TRBJ1-1	TRBV10-3	.	.	CAISPDRASTEAFF	TGTGCCATCAGCCCCGACCGTGCTAGCACTGAAGCTTTCTTT
TRBJ1-2	TRBV3-1/TRBV3-2	TRBD1	.	CASSLAGTGGYGYTF	TGTGCCAGCAGCCTTGCCGGGACAGGGGGCTATGGCTACACCTTC
TRBJ1-5	TRBV12-3/TRBV12-4	.	.	CASSGGMGQPQHF	TGTGCCAGCAGTGGGGGGATGGGTCAGCCCCAGCATTTT
TRBJ1-5	TRBV6-2/TRBV6-3	.	.	CASSYGRNSNQPQHF	TGTGCCAGCAGTTACGGCAGGAATAGCAATCAGCCCCAGCATTTT
TRBJ2-7	TRBV18	TRBD1	.	CASSPIETGAFLGYYEQYF	TGTGCCAGCTCACCAATCGAGACAGGGGCTTTTTTAGGTTACTACGAGCAGTACTTC
TRBJ2-2	TRBV7-9	.	once	CASSYPGRVTGELFF	TGTGCCAGCAGCTACCCGGGGCGTGTCACCGGGGAGCTGTTTTTT
TRBJ1-4	TRBV3-1/TRBV3-2	.	.	CASSRGTTNEKLFF	TGTGCCAGCAGCCGAGGGACGACTAATGAAAAACTGTTTTTT
TRBJ1-1	TRBV5-1	.	.	CASRSGTSNTEAFF	TGCGCCAGCAGATCCGGGACCTCGAACACTGAAGCTTTCTTT
TRBJ1-5	TRBV30	.	.	CAWSEGNQPQHF	TGTGCCTGGAGTGAGGGAAATCAGCCCCAGCATTTT
TRBJ1-6	TRBV4-2	.	.	CASSQDKPGGRNSPLHF	TGTGCCAGCAGCCAAGATAAGCCTGGGGGACGGAATTCACCCCTCCACTTT
TRBJ2-7	TRBV6-5	TRBD2	.	CASSPGLAGVHEQYF	TGTGCCAGCAGCCCAGGACTAGCGGGAGTCCACGAGCAGTACTTC
TRBJ1-4	TRBV4-2	.	.	CASSHVGTGNEKLFF	TGTGCCAGCAGCCATGTCGGGACGGGGAATGAAAAACTGTTTTTT
TRBJ1-1	TRBV29-1	TRBD1	.	CSGFRDREAFF	TGCAGCGGATTCCGGGACAGGGAAGCTTTCTTT
TRBJ2-7	TRBV29-1	.	.	CSAAETFYEQYF	TGCAGCGCCGCCGAAACATTTTACGAGCAGTACTTC
TRBJ2-7	TRBV7-7	.	.	CASRSDSGDHEQYF	TGTGCTAGCAGATCGGACTCAGGGGACCACGAGCAGTACTTC
TRBJ1-1	TRBV19	.	.	CASSLLEPHTEAFF	TGTGCCAGTAGTCTCTTGGAGCCACACACTGAAGCTTTCTTT
TRBJ2-7	TRBV5-1	.	.	CASSARDILDYEQYF	TGCGCCAGCAGCGCAAGGGACATTTTAGACTACGAGCAGTACTTC
TRBJ2-7	TRBV5-6	TRBD2	.	CASSWGLAGVSEQYF	TGTGCCAGCAGCTGGGGACTAGCGGGAGTAAGTGAGCAGTACTTC
TRBJ2-7	TRBV7-6	TRBD1	once	CASSLAGQGMNEQYF	TGTGCCAGCAGCTTAGCCGGACAGGGGATGAACGAGCAGTACTTC
TRBJ1-6	TRBV27	.	.	CASSLPRGGSDYSPLHF	TGTGCCAGCAGTCTCCCCCGCGGGGGCTCAGACTATTCACCCCTCCACTTT
TRBJ2-2	TRBV7-9	.	.	CASSLQLPRTGELFF	TGTGCCAGCAGCTTACAACTCCCGAGAACCGGGGAGCTGTTTTTT
TRBJ2-2	TRBV5-4	.	.	CASSLGGRRNTGELFF	TGTGCCAGCAGCTTGGGTGGGCGGCGGAACACCGGGGAGCTGTTTTTT
TRBJ1-4	TRBV7-9	.	.	CASSVGTKSTNEKLFF	TGTGCCAGCAGCGTAGGGACGAAATCAACTAATGAAAAACTGTTTTTT
TRBJ1-2	TRBV7-2	TRBD1	.	CASSLGWSLQGEYGYTF	TGTGCCAGCAGCTTAGGTTGGAGCTTACAGGGGGAGTATGGCTACACCTTC
TRBJ2-7	TRBV7-2	TRBD2	.	CASSLASGPSYEQYF	TGTGCCAGCAGCTTAGCTAGCGGGCCCTCCTACGAGCAGTACTTC
TRBJ2-7	TRBV3-1/TRBV3-2	.	.	CASGFTYEQYF	TGTGCCAGCGGGTTCACTTACGAGCAGTACTTC
TRBJ2-7	TRBV9	TRBD2	once	CASSVASGMGYEQYF	TGTGCCAGCAGCGTAGCTAGCGGGATGGGCTACGAGCAGTACTTC
TRBJ2-3	TRBV6-5	TRBD2	.	CASGTGGKYTDTQYF	TGTGCCAGCGGTACGGGGGGGAAGTATACAGATACGCAGTATTTT
TRBJ2-2	TRBV19	.	.	CATSGQFTGELFF	TGTGCCACCTCAGGACAGTTCACCGGGGAGCTGTTTTTT
TRBJ1-2	TRBV6-5	.	.	CASSPGADQYYGYTF	TGTGCCAGCAGCCCCGGGGCCGACCAATACTATGGCTACACCTTC
TRBJ2-1	TRBV20-1	.	.	CSASDLDYSYNEQFF	TGCAGTGCTAGTGATTTGGATTACTCCTACAATGAGCAGTTCTTC
TRBJ1-6	TRBV6-2/TRBV6-3	.	.	CASSYGNNSPLHF	TGTGCCAGCAGTTACGGTAATAATTCACCCCTCCACTTT
TRBJ2-1	TRBV5-1	.	.	CASSLGGISYNEQFF	TGCGCCAGCAGCTTAGGGGGTATCTCCTACAATGAGCAGTTCTTC
TRBJ1-2	TRBV19	TRBD1	.	CASSMGDRGRPSYGYTF	TGTGCCAGTAGTATGGGTGACAGGGGGCGTCCATCCTATGGCTACACCTTC
TRBJ2-6	TRBV9	.	.	CASSVSRAGANVLTF	TGTGCCAGCAGCGTATCAAGGGCTGGGGCCAACGTCCTGACTTTC
TRBJ2-5	TRBV2	.	.	CASSPGSGKTQYF	TGTGCCAGCAGTCCGGGATCAGGAAAGACCCAGTACTTC
TRBJ2-3	TRBV7-2	.	.	CASSGSNTDTQYF	TGTGCCAGCAGCGGGTCAAACACAGATACGCAGTATTTT
TRBJ2-3	TRBV10-3	TRBD1	.	CAITPDRVPTDTQYF	TGTGCCATCACTCCGGACAGGGTTCCCACAGATACGCAGTATTTT
TRBJ2-1	TRBV6-2/TRBV6-3	.	.	CASSLTGGEAKKFF	TGTGCCAGCAGTTTAACAGGGGGGGAGGCAAAGAAGTTCTTC
TRBJ1-3	TRBV19	.	.	CASSRRGNTIYF	TGTGCCAGTAGTCGCCGTGGAAACACCATATATTTT
TRBJ1-4	TRBV5-4	.	.	CASSPDRNEKLFF	TGTGCCAGCAGCCCGGACCGGAATGAAAAACTGTTTTTT
TRBJ2-7	TRBV30	.	.	CAWSPRGDEQYF	TGTGCCTGGAGTCCGAGGGGAGACGAGCAGTACTTC
TRBJ1-4	TRBV18	.	.	CASSPTGAHGEKLFF	TGTGCCAGCTCACCAACGGGGGCGCATGGTGAAAAACTGTTTTTT
TRBJ1-4	TRBV6-5	TRBD1	.	CASSPGTGSRKLFF	TGTGCCAGCAGCCCCGGGACAGGGAGTAGAAAACTGTTTTTT
TRBJ2-3	TRBV9	.	.	CASSVLRSPTDTQYF	TGTGCCAGCAGCGTTCTGCGATCCCCCACAGATACGCAGTATTTT
TRBJ1-2	TRBV3-1/TRBV3-2	.	.	CASSKTGQSNGYTF	TGTGCCAGCAGCAAAACGGGACAATCCAATGGCTACACCTTC
TRBJ1-4	TRBV5-8	.	.	CASSPAGRDNEKLFF	TGTGCCAGCAGCCCCGCGGGTAGGGATAATGAAAAACTGTTTTTT